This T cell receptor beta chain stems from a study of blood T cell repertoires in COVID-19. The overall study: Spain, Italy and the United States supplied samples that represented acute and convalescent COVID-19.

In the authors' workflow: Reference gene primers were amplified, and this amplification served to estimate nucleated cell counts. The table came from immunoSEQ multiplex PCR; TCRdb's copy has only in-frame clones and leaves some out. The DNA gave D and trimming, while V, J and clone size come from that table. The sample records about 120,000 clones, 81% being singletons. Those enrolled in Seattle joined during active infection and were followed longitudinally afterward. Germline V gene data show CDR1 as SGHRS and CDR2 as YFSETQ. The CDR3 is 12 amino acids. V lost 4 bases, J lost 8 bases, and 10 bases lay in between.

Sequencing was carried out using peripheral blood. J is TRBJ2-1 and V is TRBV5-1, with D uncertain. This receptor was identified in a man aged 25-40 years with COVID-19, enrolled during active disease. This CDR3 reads CASSISVDEQFF. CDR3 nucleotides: TGCGCCAGCAGCATAAGCGTCGATGAGCAGTTCTTC.